One and the same sample provided the 18 T cell receptor beta chains below, sequenced in a study of blood T cell repertoires in COVID-19. This table comes from immunoSEQ multiplex PCR, and its TCRdb copy is limited to in-frame clones, with some not included. In the table there are 200,000 to 250,000 clones, roughly 83% of which are singletons. The sequencing input was peripheral blood. The source of these receptors is a woman aged 45-65 years with acute or convalescent COVID-19.

The rearrangement links TRBV3-1 (or the pseudogene TRBV3-2) to TRBJ2-5; 7 bases map to TRBD1. Unmatched junction bases numbered 5, after V lost 4 bases and J lost 3 bases. CDR1 is LGHDT and CDR2 is YNNKEL in the germline V gene (reference sequence). The CDR3 totals 14 residues. The CDR3 region is CASSPWTGKETQYF. CDR3 in DNA: TGTGCCAGCAGCCCATGGACAGGAAAAGAGACCCAGTACTTC.

The count of this clone is one. The V call is TRBV4-3, the J call TRBJ1-5, with 8 bases that match TRBD1. The V and J ends lost 4 bases and 4 bases, in that order; junction bases with no gene match: 6. Germline CDR1 is LGHNA and CDR2 is YSLEER. The CDR3 is 15 amino acids. CDR3 in amino acids: CASSPDRGNNQPQHF. CDR3 nucleotides: TGCGCCAGCAGCCCCGACAGGGGAAATAATCAGCCCCAGCATTTT.

This sequence joins TRBV28 and TRBJ2-7; no firm D call. The V gene's germline CDR1 is MDHEN and CDR2 SYDVKM. V shed 2 bases and J shed 6 bases, with 8 bases lying between them. The CDR3 extends over 12 amino acids. CDR3 bases: TGTGCCAGCAGTTTAGGGCTATCCGAGCAGTACTTC. Translated, it gives CASSLGLSEQYF.

The rearrangement joins TRBV19 to TRBJ1-1; D is ambiguous. Looked up from germline, CDR1 is LNHDA and CDR2 is SQIVND (reference sequence). V lost 3 bases to trimming and J lost 3 bases, with 11 bases between them. This CDR3 has 14 residues. The CDR3 reads CASSIRLEDTEAFF. In DNA form, the CDR3 reads TGTGCCAGTAGTATCCGTCTGGAGGACACTGAAGCTTTCTTT.

This clone was seen once. The chain has TRBV10-2 and TRBJ2-7, with 10 nucleotides matching TRBD2. Germline-derived CDR1 and CDR2 are WSHSY and SAAADI. CDR3 length equals 14 residues. With V trimmed by 6 bases and J by 3 bases, 5 bases remained unmatched. The DNA of the CDR3 is TGCGCCAGCAGCGCCACTAGCGGGGTCTACGAGCAGTACTTC. Protein sequence: CASSATSGVYEQYF.

This clone was seen once. Different DNA sequences within this sample yield the same CDR3. The rearrangement uses TRBV20-1 and TRBJ2-5; D uncertain. V was clipped by 3 bases and J by 3 bases, with 5 bases between them. Germline CDR1 DFQATT, CDR2 SNEGSKA (reference sequence). The CDR3 is 11 amino acids. Here the CDR3 reads CSASPKETQYF. The CDR3 DNA follows: TGCAGTGCTAGTCCTAAAGAGACCCAGTACTTC.

The chain joins TRBV30 to TRBJ2-3, with 9 bases aligning to TRBD2. There are 11 residues in the CDR3. The ends lost 8 bases at V and 10 bases at J; junction bases unmatched: 7. CDR1 and CDR2 (germline): GTSNPN, SVGIG (reference sequence). CDR3 region: CARAGGAAQYF. The DNA for the CDR3 is TGTGCCCGAGCGGGGGGAGCGGCGCAGTATTTT.

The rearrangement links TRBV5-1 to TRBJ1-5, with a possible D match to TRBD1 (5 bases). Germline CDR1 and CDR2: SGHRS and YFSETQ. V lost 4 bases to trimming and J lost 5 bases, with 13 bases between them. The CDR3 is made up of 14 amino acids. CDR3 sequence: CASSPNRGDQPQHF. The CDR3 DNA sequence: TGCGCCAGCAGCCCCAACCGGGGGGATCAGCCCCAGCATTTT.

About this clone: This CDR3 is also generated by other DNA sequences in the sample. V and J are TRBV6-5 and TRBJ2-2; 12 bases map to TRBD2. J was trimmed by 5 bases and V by 6 bases; bases with no gene match: 4. The CDR3 has 15 residues. The V gene's germline CDR1 is MNHEY and CDR2 SVGAGI. The CDR3 protein is CASSLGTSGTGELFF. Here the CDR3 DNA reads TGTGCCAGCAGCCTAGGGACTAGCGGGACCGGGGAGCTGTTTTTT.

The rearrangement uses TRBV18 and TRBJ2-1, with TRBD1 identical over 10 bases. Trimming took 3 bases from V and 7 from J; bases not matched to a gene: 9. CDR3 size: 16 residues. Germline CDR1 reads KGHSH; CDR2 reads LQKENI. CDR3 coding DNA: TGTGCCAGCTCACCCGGAGAGGGACAGGGGTGGAATGAGCAGTTCTTC. It yields the protein CASSPGEGQGWNEQFF.

The rearrangement joins TRBV28 to TRBJ1-3; D not resolved. CDR1 is MDHEN, CDR2 SYDVKM, per germline. Deletions cut 6 bases from V and 4 bases from J, with 13 bases between. The CDR3 covers 14 residues. The CDR3 protein is CASRLPIAGNTIYF. The CDR3 DNA follows: TGTGCCAGCAGACTACCGATCGCAGGAAACACCATATATTTT.

This chain joins TRBV3-1 (or the pseudogene TRBV3-2) and TRBJ2-2; the match to TRBD1 covers 12 bases. CDR1 is LGHDT and CDR2 is YNNKEL in the germline V gene (reference sequence). The CDR3 sequence is 16 residues long. V dropped 11 bases and J dropped 1; count of bases not matched to a gene: 8. The CDR3 nucleotides are TGTGCCGTTACCAGGGACAGGGGGCAGAACACCGGGGAGCTGTTTTTT. Residues: CAVTRDRGQNTGELFF.

V and J are TRBV14 and TRBJ2-5, with a weak D call TRBD2 (6 bases). V lost 0 bases and J lost 0, with 17 bases in between. The CDR3 length is 18 residues. CDR1 and CDR2 from the germline V gene are SGHDN and FVKESK. CDR3 protein: CASSQDLRLAIHQETQYF. The CDR3 DNA is TGTGCCAGCAGCCAAGATCTTCGCCTAGCGATACACCAAGAGACCCAGTACTTC.

This clone was seen a handful of times. CDR3 sequence reads: CASSLAGGTGELFF. The CDR3 DNA follows: TGTGCCAGCAGCTTAGCGGGGGGCACCGGGGAGCTGTTTTTT. The V gene is TRBV7-2, the J gene TRBJ2-2; TRBD2 might be the D (6 bases). CDR3 length: 14 amino acids. Germline V gene lookup returns CDR1 SGHTA and CDR2 FQGNSA. The ends were cut back, 0 bases at V and 4 bases at J, with 6 bases in the middle.

This chain links TRBV7-9 with TRBJ1-5, with a tentative D call TRBD1 (5 bases). The CDR3 covers 14 residues. V gave up 5 bases and J gave up 6 bases, with 14 bases separating them. From germline, CDR1 is SEHNR and CDR2 FQNEAQ (reference sequence). CDR3 region: CASSRPGEGQPQHF. CDR3 coding DNA: TGTGCCAGCAGCCGGCCGGGGGAGGGTCAGCCCCAGCATTTT.

This rearrangement joins TRBV19 to TRBJ2-1; the D gene is possibly TRBD2 (5 bases). CDR1 is LNHDA and CDR2 is SQIVND in the germline V gene (reference sequence). CDR3 size: 12 residues. The V gene lost 1 base and the J gene lost 12 bases, with 10 bases spanning the gap. DNA for the CDR3: TGTGCCAGTAGTATAGTTTACGGGATGCAGTTCTTC. Translated, it gives CASSIVYGMQFF.

The V gene is TRBV2, the J gene TRBJ1-1; tentative D call: TRBD1 (6 bases). From germline, CDR1 is SNHLY and CDR2 FYNNEI. Trimming left V 7 bases short and J 1 base short, with 16 bases between. This CDR3 region has 15 residues. The DNA of the CDR3 is TGTGCCAGCACCCCCTTCGGGACACCGAACACTGAAGCTTTCTTT. Translation gives CASTPFGTPNTEAFF.

This clone was recorded a few times. A read error may be the cause here, since a much bigger clone is one base away. This chain links TRBV19 with TRBJ2-3; 9 nucleotides align to TRBD2. This CDR3 region has 14 residues. Germline V lookup: CDR1 LNHDA, CDR2 SQIVND (reference sequence). The V gene end was trimmed by 9 bases and the J gene end by 2 bases; junction bases not matched to a gene: 6. The CDR3 here is CASRERGVTDTQYF. In nucleotides, the CDR3 is TGTGCCAGCAGGGAGCGGGGGGTCACAGATACGCAGTATTTT.